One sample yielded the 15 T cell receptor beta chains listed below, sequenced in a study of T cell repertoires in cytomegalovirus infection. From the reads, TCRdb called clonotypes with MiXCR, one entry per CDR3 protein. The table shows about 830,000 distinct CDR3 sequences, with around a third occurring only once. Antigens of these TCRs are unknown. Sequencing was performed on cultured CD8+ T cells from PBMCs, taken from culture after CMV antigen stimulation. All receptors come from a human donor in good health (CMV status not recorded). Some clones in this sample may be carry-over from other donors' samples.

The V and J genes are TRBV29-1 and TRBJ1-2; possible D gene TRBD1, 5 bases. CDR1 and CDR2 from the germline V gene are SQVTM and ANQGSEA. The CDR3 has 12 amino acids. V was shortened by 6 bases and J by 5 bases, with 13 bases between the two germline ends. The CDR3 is CSVPGRAYGYTF. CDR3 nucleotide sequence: TGCAGCGTGCCGGGACGGGCATATGGCTACACCTTC.

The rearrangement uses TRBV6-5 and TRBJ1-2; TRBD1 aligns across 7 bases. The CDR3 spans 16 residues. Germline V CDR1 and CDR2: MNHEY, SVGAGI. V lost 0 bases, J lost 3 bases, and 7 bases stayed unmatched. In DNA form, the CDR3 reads TGTGCCAGCAGTTACTCGAACCAGACAGGGCACTATGGCTACACCTTC. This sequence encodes CASSYSNQTGHYGYTF.

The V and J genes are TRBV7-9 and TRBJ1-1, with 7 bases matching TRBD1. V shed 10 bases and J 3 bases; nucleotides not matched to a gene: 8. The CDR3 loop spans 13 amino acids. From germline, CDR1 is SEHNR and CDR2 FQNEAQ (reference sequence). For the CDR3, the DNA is TGTGCCATTCCAGGGGGTCAGGACACTGAAGCTTTCTTT. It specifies CAIPGGQDTEAFF.

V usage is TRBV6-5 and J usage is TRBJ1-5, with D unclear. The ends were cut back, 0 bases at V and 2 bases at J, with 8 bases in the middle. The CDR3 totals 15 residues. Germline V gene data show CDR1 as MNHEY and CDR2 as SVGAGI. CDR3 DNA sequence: TGTGCCAGCAGTTACTCGAGGGCAGGCAATCAGCCCCAGCATTTT. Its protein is CASSYSRAGNQPQHF.

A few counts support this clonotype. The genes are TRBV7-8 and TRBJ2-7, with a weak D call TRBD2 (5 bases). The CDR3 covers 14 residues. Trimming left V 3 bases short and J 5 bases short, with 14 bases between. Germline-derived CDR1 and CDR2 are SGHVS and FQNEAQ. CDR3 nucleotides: TGTGCCAGCAGCTTTGCGGGTTTCCCTAACGAGCAGTACTTC. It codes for CASSFAGFPNEQYF.

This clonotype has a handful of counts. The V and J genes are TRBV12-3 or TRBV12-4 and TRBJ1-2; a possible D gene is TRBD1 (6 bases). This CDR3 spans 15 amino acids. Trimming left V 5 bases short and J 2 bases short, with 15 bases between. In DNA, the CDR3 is TGTGCCAGCAGTCCATACAGGGAGAGCAACTATGGCTACACCTTC. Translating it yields CASSPYRESNYGYTF.

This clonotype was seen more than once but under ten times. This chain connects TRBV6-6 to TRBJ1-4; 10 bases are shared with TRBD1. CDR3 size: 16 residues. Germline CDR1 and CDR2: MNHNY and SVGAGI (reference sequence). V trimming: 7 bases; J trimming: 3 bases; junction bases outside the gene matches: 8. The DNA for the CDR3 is TGTGCCAGCAATAGACAGGGGGCCGTAGCTAATGAAAAACTGTTTTTT. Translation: CASNRQGAVANEKLFF.

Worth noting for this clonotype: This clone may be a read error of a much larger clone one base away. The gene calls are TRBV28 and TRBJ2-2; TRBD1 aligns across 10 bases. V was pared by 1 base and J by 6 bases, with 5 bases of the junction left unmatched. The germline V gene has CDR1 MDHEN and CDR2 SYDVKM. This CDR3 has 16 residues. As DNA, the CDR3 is TGTGCCAGCAGTTTATCGGGACAGGGGATCGCCGGGGAGCTGTTTTTT. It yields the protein CASSLSGQGIAGELFF.

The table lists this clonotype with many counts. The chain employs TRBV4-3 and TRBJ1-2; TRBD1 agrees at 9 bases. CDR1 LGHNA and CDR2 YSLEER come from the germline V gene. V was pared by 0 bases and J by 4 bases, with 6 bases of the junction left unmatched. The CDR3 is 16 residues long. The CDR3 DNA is TGCGCCAGCAGCCAAGACTTAACAGGGGGCGGCTATGGCTACACCTTC. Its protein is CASSQDLTGGGYGYTF.

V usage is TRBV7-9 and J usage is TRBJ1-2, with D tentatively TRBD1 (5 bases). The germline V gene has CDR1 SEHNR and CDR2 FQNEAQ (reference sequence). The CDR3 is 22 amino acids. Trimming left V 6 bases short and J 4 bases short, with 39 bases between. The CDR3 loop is CASSTTVYRRRGNDDPGYGYTF. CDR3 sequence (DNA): TGTGCCAGCAGTACAACTGTATACCGCCGCCGGGGCAACGACGATCCGGGCTATGGCTACACCTTC. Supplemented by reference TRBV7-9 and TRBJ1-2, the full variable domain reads DTGVSQNPRHKITKRGQNVTFRCDPISEHNRLYWYRQTLGQGPEFLTYFQNEAQLEKSRLLSDRFSAERPKGSFSTLEIQRTEQGDSAMYLCASSTTVYRRRGNDDPGYGYTFGSGTRLTVV.

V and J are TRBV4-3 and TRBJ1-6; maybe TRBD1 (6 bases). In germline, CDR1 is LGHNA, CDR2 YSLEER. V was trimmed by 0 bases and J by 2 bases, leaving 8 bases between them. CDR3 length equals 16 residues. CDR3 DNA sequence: TGCGCCAGCAGCCAAGACAGGGGTGCCTATAATTCACCCCTCCACTTT. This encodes CASSQDRGAYNSPLHF.

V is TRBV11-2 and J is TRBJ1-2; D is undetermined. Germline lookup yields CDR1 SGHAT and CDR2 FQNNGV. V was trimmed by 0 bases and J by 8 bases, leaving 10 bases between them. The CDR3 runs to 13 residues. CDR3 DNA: TGTGCCAGCAGCTTAGAGCAAGGACTCGGCTACACCTTC. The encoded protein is CASSLEQGLGYTF. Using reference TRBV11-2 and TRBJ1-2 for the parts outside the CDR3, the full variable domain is EAGVAQSPRYKIIEKRQSVAFWCNPISGHATLYWYQQILGQGPKLLIQFQNNGVVDDSQLPKDRFSAERLKGVDSTLKIQPAKLEDSAVYLCASSLEQGLGYTFGSGTRLTVV.

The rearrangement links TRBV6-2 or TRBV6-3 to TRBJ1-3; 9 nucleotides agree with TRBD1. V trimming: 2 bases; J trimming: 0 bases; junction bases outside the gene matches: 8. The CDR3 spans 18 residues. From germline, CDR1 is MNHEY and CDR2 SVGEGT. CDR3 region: CASSYAAGTGPSGNTIYF. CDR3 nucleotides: TGTGCCAGCAGTTACGCGGCCGGGACAGGGCCCTCTGGAAACACCATATATTTT.

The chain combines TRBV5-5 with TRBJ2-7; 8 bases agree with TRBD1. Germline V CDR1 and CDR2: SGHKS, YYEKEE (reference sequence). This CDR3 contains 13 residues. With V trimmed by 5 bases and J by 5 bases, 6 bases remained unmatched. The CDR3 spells CASRSDRVHEQYF. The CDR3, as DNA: TGTGCCAGCAGGTCGGACAGGGTCCACGAGCAGTACTTC.

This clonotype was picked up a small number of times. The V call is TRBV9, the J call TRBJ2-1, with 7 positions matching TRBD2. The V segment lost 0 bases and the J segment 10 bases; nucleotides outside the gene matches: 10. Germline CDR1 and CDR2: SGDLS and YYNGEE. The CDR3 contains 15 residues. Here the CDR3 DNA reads TGTGCCAGCAGCGTAGGGGACTATCTTTCGGGCGAGCAGTTCTTC. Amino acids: CASSVGDYLSGEQFF.